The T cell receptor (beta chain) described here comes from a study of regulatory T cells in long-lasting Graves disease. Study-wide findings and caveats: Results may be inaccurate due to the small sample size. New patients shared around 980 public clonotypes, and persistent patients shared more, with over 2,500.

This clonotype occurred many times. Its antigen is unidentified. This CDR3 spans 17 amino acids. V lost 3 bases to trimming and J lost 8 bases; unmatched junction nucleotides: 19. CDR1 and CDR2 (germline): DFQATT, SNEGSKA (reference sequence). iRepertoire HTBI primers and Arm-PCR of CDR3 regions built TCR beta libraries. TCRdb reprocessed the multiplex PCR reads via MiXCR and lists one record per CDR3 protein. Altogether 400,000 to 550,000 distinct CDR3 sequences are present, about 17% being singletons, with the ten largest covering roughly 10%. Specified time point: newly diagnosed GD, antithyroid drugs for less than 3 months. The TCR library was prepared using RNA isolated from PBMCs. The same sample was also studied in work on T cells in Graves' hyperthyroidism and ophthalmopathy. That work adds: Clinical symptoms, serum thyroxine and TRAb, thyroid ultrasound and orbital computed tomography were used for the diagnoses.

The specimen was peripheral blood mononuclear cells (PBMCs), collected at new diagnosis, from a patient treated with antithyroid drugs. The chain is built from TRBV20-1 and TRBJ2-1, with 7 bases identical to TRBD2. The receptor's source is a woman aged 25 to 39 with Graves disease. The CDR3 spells CSASGLPRDYLFDEQFF. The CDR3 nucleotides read TGCAGTGCTAGCGGACTGCCCCGGGACTATCTGTTCGATGAGCAGTTCTTC.